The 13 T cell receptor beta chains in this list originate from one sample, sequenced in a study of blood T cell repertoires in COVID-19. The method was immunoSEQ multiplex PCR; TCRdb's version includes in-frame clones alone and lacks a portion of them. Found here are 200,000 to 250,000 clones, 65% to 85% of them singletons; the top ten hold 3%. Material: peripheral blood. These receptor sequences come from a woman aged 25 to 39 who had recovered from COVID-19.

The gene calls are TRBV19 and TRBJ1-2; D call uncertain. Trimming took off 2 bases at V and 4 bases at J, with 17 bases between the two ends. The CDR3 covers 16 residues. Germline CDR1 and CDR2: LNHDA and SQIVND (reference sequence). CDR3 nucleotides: TGTGCCAGTAGTATATCGGACGCGGGGATTTCCTATGGCTACACCTTC. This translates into CASSISDAGISYGYTF.

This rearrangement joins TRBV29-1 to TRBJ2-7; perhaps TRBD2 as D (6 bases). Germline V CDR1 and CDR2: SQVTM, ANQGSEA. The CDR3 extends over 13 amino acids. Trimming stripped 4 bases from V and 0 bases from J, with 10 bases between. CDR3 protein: CSVAGGNSYEQYF. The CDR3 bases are TGCAGCGTTGCTGGCGGGAACTCCTACGAGCAGTACTTC.

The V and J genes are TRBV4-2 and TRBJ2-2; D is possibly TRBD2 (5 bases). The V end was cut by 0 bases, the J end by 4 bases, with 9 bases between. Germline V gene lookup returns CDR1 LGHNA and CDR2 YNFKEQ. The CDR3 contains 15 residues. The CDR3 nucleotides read TGTGCCAGCAGCCAAGAAACTAGGTCCACCGGGGAGCTGTTTTTT. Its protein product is CASSQETRSTGELFF.

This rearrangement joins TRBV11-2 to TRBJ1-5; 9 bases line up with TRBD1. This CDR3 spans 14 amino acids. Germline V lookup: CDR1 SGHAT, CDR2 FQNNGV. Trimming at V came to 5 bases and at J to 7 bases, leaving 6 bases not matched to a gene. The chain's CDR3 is CASSPDRGLQPQHF. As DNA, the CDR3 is TGTGCCAGCAGCCCAGACAGGGGGTTGCAGCCCCAGCATTTT.

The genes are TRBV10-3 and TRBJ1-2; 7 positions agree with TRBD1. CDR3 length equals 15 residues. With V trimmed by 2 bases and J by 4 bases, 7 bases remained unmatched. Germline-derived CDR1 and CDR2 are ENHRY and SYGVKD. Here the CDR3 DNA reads TGTGCCATCAGTGAGGCACAGGGGTACGGCTATGGCTACACCTTC. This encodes CAISEAQGYGYGYTF.

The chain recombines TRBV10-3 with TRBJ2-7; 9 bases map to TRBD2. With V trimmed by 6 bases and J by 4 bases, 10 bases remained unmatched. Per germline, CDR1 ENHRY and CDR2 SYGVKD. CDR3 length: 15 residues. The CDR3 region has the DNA TGTGCCATCAGGGAAAGACTAGCGGAGACTTACGAGCAGTACTTC. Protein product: CAIRERLAETYEQYF.

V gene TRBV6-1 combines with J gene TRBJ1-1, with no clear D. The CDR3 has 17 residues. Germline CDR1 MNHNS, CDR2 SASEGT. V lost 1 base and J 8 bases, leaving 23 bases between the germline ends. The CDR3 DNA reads TGTGCCAGCAGTGAAGTAGGAGGCAGGCTCGTCGCGCGGGAAGCTTTCTTT. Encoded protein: CASSEVGGRLVAREAFF.

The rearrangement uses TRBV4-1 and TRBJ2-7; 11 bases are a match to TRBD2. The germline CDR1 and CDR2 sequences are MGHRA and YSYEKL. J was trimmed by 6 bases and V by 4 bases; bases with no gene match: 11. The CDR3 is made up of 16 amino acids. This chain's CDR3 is CASSRLLTSGSTEQYF. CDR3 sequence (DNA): TGCGCCAGCAGCCGCCTTCTAACTAGCGGGAGCACCGAGCAGTACTTC.

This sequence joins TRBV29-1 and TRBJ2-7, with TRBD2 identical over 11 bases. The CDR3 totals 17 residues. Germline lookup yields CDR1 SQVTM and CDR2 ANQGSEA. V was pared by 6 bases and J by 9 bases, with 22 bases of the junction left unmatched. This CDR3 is CSVQPRLAGGPAGGQYF. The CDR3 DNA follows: TGCAGCGTCCAGCCCCGTCTAGCGGGAGGCCCCGCCGGGGGGCAGTACTTC.

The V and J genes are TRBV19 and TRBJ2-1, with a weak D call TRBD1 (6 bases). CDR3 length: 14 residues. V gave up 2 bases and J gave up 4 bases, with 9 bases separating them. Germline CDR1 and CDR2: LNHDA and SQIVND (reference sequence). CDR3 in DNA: TGTGCCAGTAGTATACGGCAGGGGTACAATGAGCAGTTCTTC. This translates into CASSIRQGYNEQFF.

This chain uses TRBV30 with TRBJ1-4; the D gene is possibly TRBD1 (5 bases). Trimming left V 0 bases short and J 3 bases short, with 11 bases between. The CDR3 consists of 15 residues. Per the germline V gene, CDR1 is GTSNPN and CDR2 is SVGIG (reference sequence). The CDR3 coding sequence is TGTGCCTGGAGTGTAGGACATTCTTCTAATGAAAAACTGTTTTTT. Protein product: CAWSVGHSSNEKLFF.

The CDR3: CASSYRVRRVYTGELFF. The CDR3 DNA follows: TGCGCCAGCAGCTACCGGGTCCGGAGGGTTTACACCGGGGAGCTGTTTTTT. The chain joins TRBV4-1 to TRBJ2-2; D may be TRBD2 (6 bases). CDR1 and CDR2 from the germline V gene are MGHRA and YSYEKL. This CDR3 has 17 residues. Trimming took off 5 bases at V and 3 bases at J, with 19 bases between the two ends.

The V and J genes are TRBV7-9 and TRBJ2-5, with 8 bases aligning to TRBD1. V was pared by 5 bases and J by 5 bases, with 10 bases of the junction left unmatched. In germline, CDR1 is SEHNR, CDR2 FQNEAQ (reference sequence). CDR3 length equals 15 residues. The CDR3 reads CASSPPDRVGETQYF. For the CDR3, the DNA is TGTGCCAGCAGCCCCCCGGACAGGGTGGGGGAGACCCAGTACTTC.